This T cell receptor (beta chain) was found in a study of blood T cell repertoires in COVID-19. Study overall: From the United States, Italy and Spain came samples of acute and convalescent COVID-19.

The CDR3 has 15 amino acids. Trimming took 6 bases from V and 0 from J; bases not matched to a gene: 5. The germline V gene has CDR1 MNHEY and CDR2 SVGEGT. Participant ages covered about 18 to 95 years across around 22 US areas. In the authors' workflow: Estimation of nucleated cell counts relied on the amplification of reference gene primers. Measured with immunoSEQ multiplex PCR; TCRdb has only the in-frame clones, and not every one. V and J calls and clone size are as listed in that table; D and trimming were resolved from the DNA. The profile shows around 230,000 clones, approximately 83% of them singletons.

This TCR derives from a woman aged 40 to 50 with acute COVID-19. Sequencing was performed on PBMCs or T cells enriched from blood (not recorded which). The chain carries TRBV6-2 or TRBV6-3 and TRBJ2-7; 10 nucleotides agree with TRBD2. The DNA of the CDR3 is TGTGCCAGCAGCAAAGGACTAGCGGCCTCCTACGAGCAGTACTTC. This sequence encodes CASSKGLAASYEQYF.